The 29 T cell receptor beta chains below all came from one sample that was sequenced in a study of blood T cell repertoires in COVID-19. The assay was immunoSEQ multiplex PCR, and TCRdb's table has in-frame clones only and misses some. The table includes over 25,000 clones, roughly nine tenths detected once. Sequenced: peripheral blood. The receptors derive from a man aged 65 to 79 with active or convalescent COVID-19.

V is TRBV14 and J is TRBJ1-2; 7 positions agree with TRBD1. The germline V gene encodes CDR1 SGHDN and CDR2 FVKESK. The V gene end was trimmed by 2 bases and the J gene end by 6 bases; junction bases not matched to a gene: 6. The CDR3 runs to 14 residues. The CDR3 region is CASSQQTGLDGYTF. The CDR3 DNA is TGTGCCAGCAGCCAACAGACAGGGCTAGATGGCTACACCTTC.

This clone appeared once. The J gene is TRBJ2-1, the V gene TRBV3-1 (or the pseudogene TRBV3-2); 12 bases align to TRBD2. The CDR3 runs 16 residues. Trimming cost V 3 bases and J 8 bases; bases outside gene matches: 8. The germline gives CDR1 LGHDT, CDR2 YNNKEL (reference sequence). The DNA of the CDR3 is TGTGCCAGCAGCCACATGACTAGCGGGAGTGGGGATGAGCAGTTCTTC. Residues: CASSHMTSGSGDEQFF.

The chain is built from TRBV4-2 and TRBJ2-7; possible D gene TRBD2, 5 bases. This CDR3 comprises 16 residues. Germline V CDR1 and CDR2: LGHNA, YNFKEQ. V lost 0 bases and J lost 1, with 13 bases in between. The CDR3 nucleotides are TGTGCCAGCAGCCAAGATATAATCCGGGGTTCCTACGAGCAGTACTTC. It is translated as CASSQDIIRGSYEQYF.

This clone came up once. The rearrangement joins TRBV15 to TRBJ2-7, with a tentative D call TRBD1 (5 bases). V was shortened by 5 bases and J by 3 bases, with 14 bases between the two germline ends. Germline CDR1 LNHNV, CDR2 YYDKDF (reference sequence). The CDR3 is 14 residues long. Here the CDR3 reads CATSRRGQGYEQYF. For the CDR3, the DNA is TGTGCCACCAGCCGCAGAGGTCAGGGCTACGAGCAGTACTTC.

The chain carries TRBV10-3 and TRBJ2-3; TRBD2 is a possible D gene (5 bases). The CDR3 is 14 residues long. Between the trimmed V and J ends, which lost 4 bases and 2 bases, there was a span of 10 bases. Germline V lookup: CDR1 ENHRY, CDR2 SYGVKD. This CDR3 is CAISGETYTDTQYF. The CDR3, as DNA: TGTGCCATCAGTGGGGAGACGTACACAGATACGCAGTATTTT.

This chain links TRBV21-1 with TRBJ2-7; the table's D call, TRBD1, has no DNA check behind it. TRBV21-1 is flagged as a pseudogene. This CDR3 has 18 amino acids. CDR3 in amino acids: CASSNKAWGDRGSNEQYV. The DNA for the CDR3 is TGTGCCAGCAGCAACAAAGCGTGGGGGGACAGGGGTTCTAACGAGCAGTACGTC.

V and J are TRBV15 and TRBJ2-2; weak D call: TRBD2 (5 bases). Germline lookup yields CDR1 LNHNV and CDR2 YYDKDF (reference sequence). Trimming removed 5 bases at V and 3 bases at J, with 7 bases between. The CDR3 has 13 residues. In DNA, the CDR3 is TGTGCCACCAGCGAGGGATACACCGGGGAGCTGTTTTTT. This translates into CATSEGYTGELFF.

CDR3 protein: CASQGVIQETQYF. CDR3 DNA sequence: TGTGCCAGCCAGGGGGTGATACAAGAGACCCAGTACTTC. The chain links TRBV6-4 to TRBJ2-5; 7 bases line up with TRBD1. V lost 8 bases, J lost 2 bases, and 5 bases stayed unmatched. This CDR3 comprises 13 residues. CDR1 and CDR2 (germline): MRHNA, SNTAGT.

The CDR3 is CASSQTTGDEQYF. The CDR3 nucleotides read TGTGCCAGCAGCCAAACAACAGGGGACGAGCAGTACTTC. The chain couples TRBV14 to TRBJ2-7, with 7 bases lining up with TRBD1. The CDR3 covers 13 residues. V shed 2 bases, J shed 5 bases, and the junction held 3 bases outside the gene matches. Germline V gives CDR1 SGHDN, CDR2 FVKESK.

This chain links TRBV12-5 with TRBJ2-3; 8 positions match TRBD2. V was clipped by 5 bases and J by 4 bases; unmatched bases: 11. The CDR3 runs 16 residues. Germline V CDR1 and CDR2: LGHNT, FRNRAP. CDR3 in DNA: TGTGCTAGTGGTCTGGGAAGCGGGAGAGTCGCAGATACGCAGTATTTT. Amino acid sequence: CASGLGSGRVADTQYF.

CDR3 region: CASSLDRGEETQYF. Here the CDR3 DNA reads TGCGCCAGCAGCCTGGACAGGGGGGAAGAGACCCAGTACTTC. The chain joins TRBV5-1 to TRBJ2-5; TRBD1 matches 10 bases. Germline CDR1 SGHRS, CDR2 YFSETQ. The J segment lost 3 bases and the V segment lost 4 bases, leaving 3 bases of the junction unmatched. The length of the CDR3 is 14 residues.

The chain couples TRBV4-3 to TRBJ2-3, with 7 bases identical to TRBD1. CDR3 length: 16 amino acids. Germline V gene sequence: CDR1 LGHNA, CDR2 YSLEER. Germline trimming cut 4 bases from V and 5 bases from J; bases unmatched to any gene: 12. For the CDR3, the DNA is TGCGCCAGCAGCCCCAAACAGGGGCCCAGTATAGATACGCAGTATTTT. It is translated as CASSPKQGPSIDTQYF.

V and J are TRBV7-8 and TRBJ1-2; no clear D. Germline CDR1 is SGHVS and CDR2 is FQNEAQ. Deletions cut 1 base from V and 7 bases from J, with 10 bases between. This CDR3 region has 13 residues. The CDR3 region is CASSLVYGSGYTF. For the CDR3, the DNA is TGTGCCAGCAGCTTAGTGTACGGGTCTGGCTACACCTTC.

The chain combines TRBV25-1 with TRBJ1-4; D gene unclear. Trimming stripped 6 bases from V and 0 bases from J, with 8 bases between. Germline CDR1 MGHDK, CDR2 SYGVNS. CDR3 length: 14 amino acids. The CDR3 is CASRHGTTNEKLFF. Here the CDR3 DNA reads TGTGCCAGCAGGCACGGTACAACTAATGAAAAACTGTTTTTT. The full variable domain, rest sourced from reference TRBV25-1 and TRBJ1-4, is EADIYQTPRYLVIGTGKKITLECSQTMGHDKMYWYQQDPGMELHLIHYSYGVNSTEKGDLSSESTVSRIRTEHFPLTLESARPSHTSQYLCASRHGTTNEKLFFGSGTQLSVL.

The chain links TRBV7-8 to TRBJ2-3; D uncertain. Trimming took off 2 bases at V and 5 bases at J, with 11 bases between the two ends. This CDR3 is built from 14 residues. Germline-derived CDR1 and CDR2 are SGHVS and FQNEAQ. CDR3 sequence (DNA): TGTGCCAGCAGCTTAATTCTAGTAGGAGATACGCAGTATTTT. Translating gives CASSLILVGDTQYF.

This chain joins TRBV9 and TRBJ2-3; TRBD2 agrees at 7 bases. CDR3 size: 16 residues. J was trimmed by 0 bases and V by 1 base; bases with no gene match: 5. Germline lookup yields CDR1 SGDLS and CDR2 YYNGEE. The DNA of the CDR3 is TGTGCCAGCAGCGTAAGTAGTAGCGGGAGCACAGATACGCAGTATTTT. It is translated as CASSVSSSGSTDTQYF.

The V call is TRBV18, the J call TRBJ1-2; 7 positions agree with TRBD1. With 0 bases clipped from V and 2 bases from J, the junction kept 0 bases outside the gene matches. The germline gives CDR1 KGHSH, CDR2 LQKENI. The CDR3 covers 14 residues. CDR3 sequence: CASSPPRGNYGYTF. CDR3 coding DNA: TGTGCCAGCTCACCACCCAGGGGGAACTATGGCTACACCTTC. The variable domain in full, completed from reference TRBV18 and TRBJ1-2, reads NAGVMQNPRHLVRRRGQEARLRCSPMKGHSHVYWYRQLPEEGLKFMVYLQKENIIDESGMPKERFSAEFPKEGPSILRIQQVVRGDSAAYFCASSPPRGNYGYTFGSGTRLTVV.

This CDR3 reads CASIWGRGRANTGELFF. CDR3 DNA: TGTGCCAGCATCTGGGGGCGGGGGAGAGCGAACACCGGGGAGCTGTTTTTT. The chain uses TRBV2 and TRBJ2-2; possibly TRBD2 for D (7 bases). Germline V CDR1 and CDR2: SNHLY, FYNNEI. V lost 7 bases and J lost 0, with 18 bases in between. There are 17 residues in the CDR3.

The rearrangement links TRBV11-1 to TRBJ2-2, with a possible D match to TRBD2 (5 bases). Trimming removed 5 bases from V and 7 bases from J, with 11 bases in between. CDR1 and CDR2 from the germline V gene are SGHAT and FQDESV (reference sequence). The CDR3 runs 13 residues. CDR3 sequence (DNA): TGTGCCAGCAGCCCTCGAGGGATCGGGGAGCTGTTTTTT. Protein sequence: CASSPRGIGELFF.

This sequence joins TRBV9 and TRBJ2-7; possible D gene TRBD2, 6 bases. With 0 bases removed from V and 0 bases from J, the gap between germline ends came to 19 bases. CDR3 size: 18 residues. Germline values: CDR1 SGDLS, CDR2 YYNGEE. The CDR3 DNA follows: TGTGCCAGCAGCGTAGAGCCCACCGCTAGCGCCAGCTCCTACGAGCAGTACGTC. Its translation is CASSVEPTASASSYEQYV.

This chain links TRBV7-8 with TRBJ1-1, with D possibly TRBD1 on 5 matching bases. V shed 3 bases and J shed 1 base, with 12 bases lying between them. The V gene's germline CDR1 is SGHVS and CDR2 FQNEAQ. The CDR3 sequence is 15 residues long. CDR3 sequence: CASSFGRGGNTEAFF. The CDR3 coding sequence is TGTGCCAGCAGCTTTGGGCGGGGGGGGAACACTGAAGCTTTCTTT.

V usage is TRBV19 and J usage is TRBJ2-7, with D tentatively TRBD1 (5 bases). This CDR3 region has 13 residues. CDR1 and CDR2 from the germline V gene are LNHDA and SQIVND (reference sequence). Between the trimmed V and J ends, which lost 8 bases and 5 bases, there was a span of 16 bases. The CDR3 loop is CASETRESHEQYF. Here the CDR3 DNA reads TGTGCCAGTGAGACCAGGGAATCCCACGAGCAGTACTTC.

The CDR3 sequence: CASSPPLGQGATLSGNTIYF. CDR3 DNA sequence: TGTGCCAGCTCACCACCACTAGGACAGGGGGCTACTCTCTCTGGAAACACCATATATTTT. The chain joins TRBV18 to TRBJ1-3, with 11 bases lining up with TRBD1. This CDR3 spans 20 amino acids. Germline V gives CDR1 KGHSH, CDR2 LQKENI. Losses at the gene ends were 0 bases for V and 0 bases for J; bases not matched to a gene: 10.

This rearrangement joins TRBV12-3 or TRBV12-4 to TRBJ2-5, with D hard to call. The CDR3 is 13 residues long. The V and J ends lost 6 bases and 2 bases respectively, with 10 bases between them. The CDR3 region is CASRGTEQETQYF. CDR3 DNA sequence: TGTGCCAGCAGAGGTACAGAACAAGAGACCCAGTACTTC.

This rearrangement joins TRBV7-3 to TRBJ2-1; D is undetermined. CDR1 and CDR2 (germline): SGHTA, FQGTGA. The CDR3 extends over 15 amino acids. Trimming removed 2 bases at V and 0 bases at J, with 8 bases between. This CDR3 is CASSLSGSSYNEQFF. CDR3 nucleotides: TGTGCCAGCAGCTTATCGGGTTCCTCCTACAATGAGCAGTTCTTC.

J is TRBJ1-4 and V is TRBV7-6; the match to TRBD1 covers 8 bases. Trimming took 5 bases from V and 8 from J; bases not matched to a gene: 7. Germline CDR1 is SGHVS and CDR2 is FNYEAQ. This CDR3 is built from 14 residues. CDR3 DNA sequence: TGTGCCAGCAGCCCACAGGGGGGTAGCGAAAAACTGTTTTTT. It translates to CASSPQGGSEKLFF.

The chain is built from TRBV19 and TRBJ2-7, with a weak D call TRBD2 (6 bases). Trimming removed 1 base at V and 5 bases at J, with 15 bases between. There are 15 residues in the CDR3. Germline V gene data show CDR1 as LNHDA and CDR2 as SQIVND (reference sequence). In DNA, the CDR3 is TGTGCCAGTAGTATAGTGGGGGGAGAGGGCAACGAGCAGTACTTC. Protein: CASSIVGGEGNEQYF.

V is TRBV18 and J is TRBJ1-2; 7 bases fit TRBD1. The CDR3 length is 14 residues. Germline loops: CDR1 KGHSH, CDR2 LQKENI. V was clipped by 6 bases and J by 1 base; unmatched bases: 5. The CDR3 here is CASSPGTDNYGYTF. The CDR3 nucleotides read TGTGCCAGCTCGCCCGGGACAGATAACTATGGCTACACCTTC.

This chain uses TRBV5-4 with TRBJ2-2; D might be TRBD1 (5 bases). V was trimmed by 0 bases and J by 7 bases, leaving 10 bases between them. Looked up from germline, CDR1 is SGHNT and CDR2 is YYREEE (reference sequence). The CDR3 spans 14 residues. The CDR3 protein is CASSLGLGVGELFF. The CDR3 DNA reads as TGTGCCAGCAGCTTGGGGCTAGGGGTCGGGGAGCTGTTTTTT. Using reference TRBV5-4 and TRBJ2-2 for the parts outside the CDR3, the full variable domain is ETGVTQSPTHLIKTRGQQVTLRCSSQSGHNTVSWYQQALGQGPQFIFQYYREEENGRGNFPPRFSGLQFPNYSSELNVNALELDDSALYLCASSLGLGVGELFFGEGSRLTVL.